The clone carrying this T cell receptor beta chain occurred a few times. Its antigen is as yet unknown. TCRdb passed the 5' RACE reads through MiXCR, listing each CDR3 protein once. The sample has hundreds of thousands of distinct CDR3 sequences, roughly 6% seen once. The record originates from a study of identical twins. Study results and limitations: Monozygotic twins shared more out-of-frame TCR alpha than recombination models predicted. Possibly, invariant MAIT and iNKT cells partly confounded zero-insertion analyses.

The CDR3 runs 11 residues. The germline V gene encodes CDR1 SEHNR and CDR2 FQNEAQ (reference sequence). Trimming removed 8 bases at V and 5 bases at J, with 9 bases between. The TCR originated in a man between 18 and 35 years old in good health. The chain joins TRBV7-9 to TRBJ2-5; TRBD2 is a possible D gene (5 bases). The sequenced sample consisted of naive T cells sorted from blood. CDR3 DNA sequence: TGTGCCAGCGCTAGCAAGGAGACCCAGTACTTC. This sequence encodes CASASKETQYF.